This TCR beta chain was captured by sequencing in a study of blood T cells in healthy people across ages. For the second PCR, which ran for about 6 to 11 cycles, a sample-barcoded 5' primer and a J-beta primer mix were used. Every sample produced at least 3 million CDR3-containing paired-end reads. MiXCR, run by TCRdb on the 5' RACE reads, gives a single entry per CDR3 protein. The table includes around 650,000 distinct CDR3 sequences, roughly 32% detected once. Details on this clonotype: Compared with germline, one end of the junction differs, possibly owing to a read error.

Per sample, no less than 5 micrograms of total RNA were extracted. Germline V gene sequence: CDR1 SGHTA, CDR2 FQGNSA. This CDR3 spans 16 amino acids. The rearrangement uses TRBV7-2 and TRBJ2-3; 9 bases match TRBD1. The sample was blood. The TCR comes from a woman older than 75 in good health. CDR3 DNA: TGTGACAGCAGCTTAGGGACAGGGAGGATCACAGATACGCGGTATTTT. Encoded protein: CDSSLGTGRITDTRYF.